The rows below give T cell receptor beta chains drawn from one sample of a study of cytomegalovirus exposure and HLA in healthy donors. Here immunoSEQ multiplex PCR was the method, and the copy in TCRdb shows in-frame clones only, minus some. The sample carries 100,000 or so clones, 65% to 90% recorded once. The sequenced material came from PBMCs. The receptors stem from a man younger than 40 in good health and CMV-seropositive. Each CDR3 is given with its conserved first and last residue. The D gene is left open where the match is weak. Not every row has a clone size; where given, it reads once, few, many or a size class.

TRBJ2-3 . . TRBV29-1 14 TGCAGCGTTGATCCGGGGAAATTCACAGATACGCAGTATTTT CSVDPGKFTDTQYF
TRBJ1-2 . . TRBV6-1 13 TGTGCCAGCAGTACACAGGGTAGGGATGGCTACACCTTC CASSTQGRDGYTF
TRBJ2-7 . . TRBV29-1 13 TGCAGCGTTGGGCTGTCCCCCTTGTACGAGCAGTACTTC CSVGLSPLYEQYF
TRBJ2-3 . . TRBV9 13 TGTGCCAGCAGCGTAGGCGGCACAGATACGCAGTATTTT CASSVGGTDTQYF
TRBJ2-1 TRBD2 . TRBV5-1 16 TGCGCCAGCAGCCCCCCCCGCGGGGGGGATAACAATGAGCAGTTCTTC CASSPPRGGDNNEQFF
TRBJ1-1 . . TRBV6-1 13 TGTGCCACCGGGGTAGGGTGGGACACTGAAGCTTTCTTT CATGVGWDTEAFF
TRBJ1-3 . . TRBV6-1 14 TGTGCCAGCCGACAGATTCTCTCTGGAAACACCATATATTTT CASRQILSGNTIYF
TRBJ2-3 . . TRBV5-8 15 TGTGCCAGCAGCCTCCTTTTGTCGAGCACAGATACGCAGTATTTT CASSLLLSSTDTQYF
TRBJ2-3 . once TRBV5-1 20 TGCGCCAGCAGCCCCCGAGGGGGGGCGACGGATCCTAAGGGCGCAGATACGCAGTATTTT CASSPRGGATDPKGADTQYF
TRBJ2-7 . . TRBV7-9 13 TGTGCCAGCAGCTTAGCTACAGACTACGAGCAGTACTTC CASSLATDYEQYF
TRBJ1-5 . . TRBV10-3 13 TGTGCCATCAGGGGGACACCAAGGGAGCCCCAGCATTTT CAIRGTPREPQHF
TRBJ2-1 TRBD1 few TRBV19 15 TGTGCCAGTAGTTCGGACAGGGGAAACTACAATGAGCAGTTCTTC CASSSDRGNYNEQFF
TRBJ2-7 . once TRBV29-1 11 TGCAGCGCCTACAGGGATCACGAGCAGTACTTC CSAYRDHEQYF
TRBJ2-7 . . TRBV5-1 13 TGCGCCAGCACCGGGGACAATACCTACGAGCAGTACTTC CASTGDNTYEQYF
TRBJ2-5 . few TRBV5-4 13 TGTGCCAGCAGCTTAGGGAGGTGGGAGACCCAGTACTTC CASSLGRWETQYF
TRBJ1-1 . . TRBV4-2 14 TGTGCCAGCAGCCAAGACCCAGGGACAACTGAAGCTTTCTTT CASSQDPGTTEAFF
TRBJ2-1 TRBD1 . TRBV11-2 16 TGTGCCAGCAGCTTAGATTTGGGACAGGGGCCCAATGAGCAGTTCTTC CASSLDLGQGPNEQFF
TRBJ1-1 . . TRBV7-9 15 TGTGCCAGCAGCTTAGGGGGAGTCCTGAACACTGAAGCTTTCTTT CASSLGGVLNTEAFF
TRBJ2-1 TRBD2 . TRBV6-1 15 TGTGCCAGCAGTGAACTAGCGGGGGGGCCGAATGAGCAGTTCTTC CASSELAGGPNEQFF
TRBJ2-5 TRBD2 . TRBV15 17 TGTGCCACCAGCAGAGGGGAGGCGCGGGGGATACAAGAGACCCAGTACTTC CATSRGEARGIQETQYF
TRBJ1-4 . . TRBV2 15 TGTGCCAGCAGTGAAGCGCAGGGGTTTAATGAAAAACTGTTTTTT CASSEAQGFNEKLFF
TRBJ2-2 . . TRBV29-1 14 TGCAGCGTCCGTGACACGGCAAGCACCGGGGAGCTGTTTTTT CSVRDTASTGELFF
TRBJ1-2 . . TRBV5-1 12 TGCGCCAGCAGCCCCCTAGACTATGGCTACACCTTC CASSPLDYGYTF
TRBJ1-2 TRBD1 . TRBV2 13 TGTGCCAGCAGTTCCGACAGGGGGTATGGCTACACCTTC CASSSDRGYGYTF
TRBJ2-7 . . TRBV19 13 TGTGCCAGTAGTGCGGCCGTCTCCTACGAGCAGTACTTC CASSAAVSYEQYF
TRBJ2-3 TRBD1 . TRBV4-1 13 TGCGCCAGCAGCCCAGACAGGGCAGGTACGCAGTATTTT CASSPDRAGTQYF
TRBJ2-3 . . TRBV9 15 TGTGCCAGCAGCGTAGGTCCCCAAGGGGCAGATACGCAGTATTTT CASSVGPQGADTQYF
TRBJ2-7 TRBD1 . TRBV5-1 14 TGCGCCAGCAGCTTGACAGGGGTTGAGCATGAGCAGTACTTC CASSLTGVEHEQYF
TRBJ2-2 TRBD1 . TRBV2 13 TGTGCCAGCCGACAGGGGGCGGTCGGGGAGCTGTTTTTT CASRQGAVGELFF
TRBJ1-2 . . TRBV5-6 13 TGTGCCAGCAGCCCCCAGGGCAACTATGGCTACACCTTC CASSPQGNYGYTF
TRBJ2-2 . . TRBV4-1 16 TGCGCCAGCAGCCAAATACTACAGGGCAGGGGCGGGGAGCTGTTTTTT CASSQILQGRGGELFF
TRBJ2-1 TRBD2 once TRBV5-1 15 TGCGCCAGCAGCTTGGTCGGGGGGGAATACAATGAGCAGTTCTTC CASSLVGGEYNEQFF
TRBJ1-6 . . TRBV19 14 TGTGCCAGTAGAACAACCGGGGAGGGTTCACCCCTCCACTTT CASRTTGEGSPLHF
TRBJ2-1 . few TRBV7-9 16 TGTGCCAGCAGCTTAACGGTAATGGGGCCTCGGAATGAGCAGTTCTTC CASSLTVMGPRNEQFF
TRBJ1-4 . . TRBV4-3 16 TGCGCCAGCAGCCAAGATAGTGCAGGGCGAGATGAAAAACTGTTTTTT CASSQDSAGRDEKLFF
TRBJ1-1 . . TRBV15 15 TGTGCCACCAGCAGAGTGGAGGGGTGGAACACTGAAGCTTTCTTT CATSRVEGWNTEAFF
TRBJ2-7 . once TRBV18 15 TGTGCCAGCTCATCCGCGCAACTGGAGCTACGCGAGCAGTACTTC CASSSAQLELREQYF
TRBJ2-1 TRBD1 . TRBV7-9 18 TGTGCCAGCAGCTTAGAGGGGTCACGGACAGGGAGCCGCAATGAGCAGTTCTTC CASSLEGSRTGSRNEQFF
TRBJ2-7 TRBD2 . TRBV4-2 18 TGTGCCAGCAGCCAAGTCCCCCGCGGGACTAGCGGCTCCTACGAGCAGTACTTC CASSQVPRGTSGSYEQYF
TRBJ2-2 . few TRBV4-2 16 TGTGCCAGCAGCCAAGGTACCCAACAGTGGACCGGGGAGCTGTTTTTT CASSQGTQQWTGELFF
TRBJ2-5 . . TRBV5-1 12 TGCGCCAGCAGCGGCGACCCGCGGGCCCAGTACTTC CASSGDPRAQYF
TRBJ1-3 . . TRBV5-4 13 TGTGCCAGCAGCAGCCCCCCAGGAAACACCATATATTTT CASSSPPGNTIYF
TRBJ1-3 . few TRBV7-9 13 TGTGCCAGCAGCCCTATGTGGGCTCAAACCATATATTTT CASSPMWAQTIYF
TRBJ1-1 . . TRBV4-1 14 TGCGCCAGCAGCCCCCGAGCGTTGAACACTGAAGCTTTCTTT CASSPRALNTEAFF
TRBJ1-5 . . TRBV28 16 TGTGCCAGCAGGAACTGGGGGGCGGGGGGCAATCAGCCCCAGCATTTT CASRNWGAGGNQPQHF
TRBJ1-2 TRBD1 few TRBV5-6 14 TGTGCCAGCAGCGATCTACAGGGGAGCTATGGCTACACCTTC CASSDLQGSYGYTF
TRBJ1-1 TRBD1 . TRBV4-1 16 TGCGCCAGCAGCCAAGTCCCGGGACAGGGGAACACTGAAGCTTTCTTT CASSQVPGQGNTEAFF
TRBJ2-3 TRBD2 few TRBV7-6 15 TGTGCCAGCAGCCGAGCGGGGGGAATTTCCGATACGCAGTATTTT CASSRAGGISDTQYF
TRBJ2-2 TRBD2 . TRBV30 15 TGTGCCTGGACCCAGGGAACTAGCGGGGTTTGGGAGCTGTTTTTT CAWTQGTSGVWELFF
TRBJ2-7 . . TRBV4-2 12 TGTGCCAGCAGCCGCGGTGACTACGAGCAGTACTTC CASSRGDYEQYF
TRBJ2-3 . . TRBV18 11 TGTGCCAGCTCTTACACAGATACGCAGTATTTT CASSYTDTQYF
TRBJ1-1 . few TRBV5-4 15 TGTGCCAGCAGCTTGAACGGGGGGGTGAACACTGAAGCTTTCTTT CASSLNGGVNTEAFF
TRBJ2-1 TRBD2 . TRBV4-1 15 TGCGCCAGTGTAGAAAGACTAGCGGGGGGAAATGAGCAGTTCTTC CASVERLAGGNEQFF
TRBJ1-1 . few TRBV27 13 TGTGCCAGCAGTCCCTCGGGTAGACGTGAAGCTTTCTTT CASSPSGRREAFF
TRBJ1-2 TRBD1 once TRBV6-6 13 TGTGCCAGCAGTCCGCCGACAGGGAGTGGCTACACCTTC CASSPPTGSGYTF
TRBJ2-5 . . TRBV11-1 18 TGTGCCAGCAGCTTAGCTCCCGGCGGGGGCTCCCTATTCGAGACCCAGTACTTC CASSLAPGGGSLFETQYF
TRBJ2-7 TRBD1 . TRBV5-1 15 TGCGCCAGCAGCTTGGGCGGACAGGGGGCGGGCGAGCAGTACTTC CASSLGGQGAGEQYF
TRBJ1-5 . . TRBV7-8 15 TGTGCCAGCAGCTTAGCGCGAGCCCGGAATCAGCCCCAGCATTTT CASSLARARNQPQHF
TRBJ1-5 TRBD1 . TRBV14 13 TGTGCCAGCAGCCTGGGACAGGGAGGGCCCCAGCATTTT CASSLGQGGPQHF
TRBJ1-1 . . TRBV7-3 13 TGTGCCAGCAGCTTAGTCCGGAACACTGAAGCTTTCTTT CASSLVRNTEAFF